Listed below are T cell receptor beta chains from one sample, sequenced in a study of control samples from healthy donors and cancer patients. Assay: immunoSEQ multiplex PCR; the TCRdb copy retains only in-frame clones and omits some. The table has about 160,000 clones, more than 85% seen once. Sequenced sample: blood. The receptors here all came from a woman in her twenties or thirties in good health. The CDR3 runs from the conserved cysteine through the conserved F or W.

v_call cdr3_aa
TRBV6-1 CASSEIGGADTQYF
TRBV19 CASRDSVGLSNQPQHF
TRBV4-3 CASSPGDEQFF
TRBV27 CASSTSGTYEQYF
TRBV4-1 CASSLPGGREQYF
TRBV19 CASSLDRDIQPQHF
TRBV4-1 CASSQETGGNTEAFF
TRBV5-5 CASSLAGSYEQYF
TRBV2 CASSEMRQGFNYGYTF
TRBV10-3 CAISESDGGDNEQFF
TRBV19 CASSIWLDQPQHF
TRBV6-5 CASSGLNYGYTF
TRBV5-1 CASSATGTGDQPQHF
TRBV11-3 CASSSYRMAYDEQYF
TRBV3-1/TRBV3-2 CASSHQGQGVGMAEAFF
TRBV11-3 CASSCSTRDEKLFF
TRBV19 CASTRRDQPQHF
TRBV6-2/TRBV6-3 CAGSYFLYRGGDWLAYEQYF
TRBV30 CAWSVQGNEQYF
TRBV5-1 CASSPGQGARETQYF
TRBV28 CASSLYREKSEQYF
TRBV2 CASTREAANTEAFF
TRBV5-6 CASSLFKGVPGANVLTF
TRBV11-2 CASSLGTGDQPQHF
TRBV4-3 CASSPTPGQGAGNTIYF